The clone carrying this TCR beta chain was detected only a few times. The antigen is unknown. This specimen comes from a study of cytomegalovirus exposure and HLA in healthy donors. Germline CDR1 and CDR2: SGHVS and FNYEAQ. Trimming stripped 2 bases from V and 4 bases from J, with 4 bases between. The CDR3 contains 12 residues. Vbeta (60) and Jbeta (13) primers were used in the PCR. TCRdb's table, derived via immunoSEQ multiplex PCR, lists solely in-frame clones and lacks some. Counted here are approximately 270,000 clones, 80% occurring once; the ten biggest clones make up about 0.3%. Findings and caveats of the study: Based on reports, TCR beta sequences accurately predicted HLA-A and HLA-B alleles for most subjects. Later analysis demonstrated an association between a missense DCLRE1C variant and TCR beta V- and J-gene trimming.

This chain links TRBV7-6 with TRBJ2-3; D is ambiguous. The source of this sequence is a girl aged 2-9 years in good health and CMV-seronegative. Sample: PBMCs. The CDR3 protein is CASSLSADTQYF. In nucleotides, the CDR3 is TGTGCCAGCAGCTTATCAGCAGATACGCAGTATTTT.